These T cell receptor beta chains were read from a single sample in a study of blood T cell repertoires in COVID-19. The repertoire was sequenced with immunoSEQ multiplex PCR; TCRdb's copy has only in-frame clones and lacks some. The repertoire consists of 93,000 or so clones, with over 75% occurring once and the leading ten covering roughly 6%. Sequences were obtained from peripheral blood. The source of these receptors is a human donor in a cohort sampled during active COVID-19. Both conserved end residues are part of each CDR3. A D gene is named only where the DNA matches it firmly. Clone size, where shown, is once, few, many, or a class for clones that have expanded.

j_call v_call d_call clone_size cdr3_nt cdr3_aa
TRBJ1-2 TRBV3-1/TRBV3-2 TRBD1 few TGTGCCAGCAGCCACTTAGACAGGGGGGATGGCTACACCTTC CASSHLDRGDGYTF
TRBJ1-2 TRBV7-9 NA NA TGTGCCAGCAGCGGAGGACAGCCTTCCCCTAACTATGGCTACACCTTC CASSGGQPSPNYGYTF
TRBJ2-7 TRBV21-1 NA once TGTGCCAGCAGCAAAGCGCCCGACCTCCAGATTTTGGAACAGGGTCCAGCCCCCTACGAGCAGTACTTC CASSKAPDLQILEQGPAPYEQYF
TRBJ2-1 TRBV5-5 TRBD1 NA TGTGCCAGCAGCCTTGACAGGGGCGGAGGGTACAATGAGCAGTTCTTC CASSLDRGGGYNEQFF
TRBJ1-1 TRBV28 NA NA TGTGCCAGCAGTGAGTACTCGAACACTGAAGCTTTCTTT CASSEYSNTEAFF
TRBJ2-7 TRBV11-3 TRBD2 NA TGTGCCAGCAGCCCCGGGACTAGCGGGGGACCCTACGAGCAGTACTTC CASSPGTSGGPYEQYF
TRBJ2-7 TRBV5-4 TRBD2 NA TGTGCCAGCAGCTTCGGCTCGGGAGGGCCTGACGAGCAGTACTTC CASSFGSGGPDEQYF
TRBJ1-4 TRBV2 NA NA TGTGCCAGCAGCATAAGCTATTACGAAAAACTGTTTTTT CASSISYYEKLFF
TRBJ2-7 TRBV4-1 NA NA TGCGCCAGCAGCCCATTCAGGACAGCCGCCTACGAGCAGTACTTC CASSPFRTAAYEQYF
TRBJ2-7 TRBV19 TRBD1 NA TGTGCCAGTAGTATAGGCCCCGGGACAGGACTTTACGAGCAGTACTTC CASSIGPGTGLYEQYF
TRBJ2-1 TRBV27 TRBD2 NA TGTGCCAGCAGCCCCCTGGGTGGCGGGAGCTACAATGAGCAGTTCTTC CASSPLGGGSYNEQFF
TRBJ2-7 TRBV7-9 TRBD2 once TGTGCCAGCAGCTTAACGGCTAGCGGGGGTCCCACCCTTTTTGAGCAGTACTTC CASSLTASGGPTLFEQYF
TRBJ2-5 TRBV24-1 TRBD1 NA TGTGCCACCAGAGGACAGGGAGAAGAGACCCAGTACTTC CATRGQGEETQYF
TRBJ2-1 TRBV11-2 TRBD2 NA TGTGCCAGCAGCTTAAGGACTAGCTCCCTCAGGGGCAATGAGCAGTTCTTC CASSLRTSSLRGNEQFF
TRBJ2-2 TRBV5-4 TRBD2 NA TGTGCCAGCAGCGCCGGGACTAGCGGGACCGGGGAGCTGTTTTTT CASSAGTSGTGELFF
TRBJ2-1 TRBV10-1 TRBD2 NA TGCGCCAGCAGAGAGACTAGCGGGGGCTACAATGAGCAGTTCTTC CASRETSGGYNEQFF
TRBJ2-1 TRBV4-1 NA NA TGCGCCAGCAGCCCGGGACTTGGCTACAATGAGCAGTTCTTC CASSPGLGYNEQFF
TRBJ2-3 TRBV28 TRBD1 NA TGTGCCAGCGGGGGGACAGGGGGCCGGGATTTGCAAGATACGCAGTATTTT CASGGTGGRDLQDTQYF
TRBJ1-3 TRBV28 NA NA TGTGCCAGCAGTTCTCCACAGGGTTTAGCTGGAAACACCATATATTTT CASSSPQGLAGNTIYF
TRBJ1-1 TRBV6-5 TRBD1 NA TGTGCCAGCAGCGCCCGGGACAGGAACACTGAAGCTTTCTTT CASSARDRNTEAFF
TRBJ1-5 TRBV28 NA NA TGTGCCAGCAGTTTAAGGGACAACAATCAGCCCCAGCATTTT CASSLRDNNQPQHF
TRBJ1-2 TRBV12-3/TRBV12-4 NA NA TGTGCCAGCACCGCTCGGGGGGTGGGCGGCTACACCTTC CASTARGVGGYTF
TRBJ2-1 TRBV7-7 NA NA TGTGCTAGCAGCTTAGAGGGGGTGGGCTACAATGAGCAGTTCTTC CASSLEGVGYNEQFF
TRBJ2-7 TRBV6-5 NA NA TGTGCCAGCAGTTACTCGGGACTTGCCTCCTACGAGCAGTACTTC CASSYSGLASYEQYF
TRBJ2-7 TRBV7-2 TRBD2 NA TGTGCCAGCAGCCTACGACTAGCGGGGGCCGAGCAGTACTTC CASSLRLAGAEQYF
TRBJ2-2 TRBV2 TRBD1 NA TGTGCCAGTAACCCGGACAGGGCGGAACCCTCCTACACCGGGGAGCTGTTTTTT CASNPDRAEPSYTGELFF
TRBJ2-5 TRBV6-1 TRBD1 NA TGTGCCAGCAGTGAGGAGACAGGGGCCCTCCATTGGGAGACCCAGTACTTC CASSEETGALHWETQYF
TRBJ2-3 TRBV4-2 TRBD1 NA TGTGCCAGCAGCCAGCGCAGGGGGATCACAGATACGCAGTATTTT CASSQRRGITDTQYF
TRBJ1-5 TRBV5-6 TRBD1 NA TGTGCCAGCAGCGAGCAGGGACAGGGCAATCATCAGCCCCAGCATTTT CASSEQGQGNHQPQHF
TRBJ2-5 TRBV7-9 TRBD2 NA TGTGCCAGCAGGCCAGCGGTTAGCGGGGGCATCCAGTACTTC CASRPAVSGGIQYF
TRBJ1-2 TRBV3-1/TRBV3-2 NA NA TGTGCCAGCAGCCAAGCAGGAGCGGGCAGGGAGGGAATTGGCTACACCTTC CASSQAGAGREGIGYTF
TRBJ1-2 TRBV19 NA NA TGTGCCAGTAGTATAGTTCCGGGTCATGGCTACACCTTC CASSIVPGHGYTF
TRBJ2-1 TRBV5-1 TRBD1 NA TGCGCCAGCAGCTTAAAGACAGGGGATGAGCAGTTCTTC CASSLKTGDEQFF
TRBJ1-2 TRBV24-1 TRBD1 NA TGTGCCACCAGTGATCCCCACGTGGGACAGACCTCTAGCTATGGCTACACCTTC CATSDPHVGQTSSYGYTF
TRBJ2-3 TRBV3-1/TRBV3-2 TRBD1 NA TGTGCCAGCAGCCCTTACGGGACAGGGGTGAACACAGATACGCAGTATTTT CASSPYGTGVNTDTQYF
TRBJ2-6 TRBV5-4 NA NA TGTGCCAGCAGCTTTCGAAGTGCAGCGGGGGCCAACGTCCTGACTTTC CASSFRSAAGANVLTF
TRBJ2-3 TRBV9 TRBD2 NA TGTGCCAGCAGCGTAGGTCTAGCGGGGACCCGGACTAGCACAGATACGCAGTATTTT CASSVGLAGTRTSTDTQYF
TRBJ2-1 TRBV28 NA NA TGTGCCAGCAGTTTAGGGGCAAATGAGCAGTTCTTC CASSLGANEQFF
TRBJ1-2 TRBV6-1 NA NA TGTGCCAGCAGTGAACTAACCGTTGCAGGGGATAACTATGGCTACACCTTC CASSELTVAGDNYGYTF
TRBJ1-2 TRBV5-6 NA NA TGTGCCAGCAGCTTGGACGGGGATTTGAACTATGGCTACACCTTC CASSLDGDLNYGYTF
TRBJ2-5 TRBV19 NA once TGTGCCAGTAGCGTCCAGGGGTTAGAGACCCAGTACTTC CASSVQGLETQYF
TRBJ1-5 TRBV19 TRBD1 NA TGTGCCAGTAGTCAGGACAGACAGGGGTACAATCAGCCCCAGCATTTT CASSQDRQGYNQPQHF
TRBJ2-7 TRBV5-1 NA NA TGCGCCAGCAGCAATCCCAGCGGGTCGCTCTACGAGCAGTACTTC CASSNPSGSLYEQYF
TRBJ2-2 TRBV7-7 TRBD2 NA TGTGCTAGCAGCTCCACTAGCGGGAGGGGGACCGGGGAGCTGTTTTTT CASSSTSGRGTGELFF
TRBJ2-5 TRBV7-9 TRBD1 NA TGTGCCAGCAGCCGGACAGGGGGGGAGACCCAGTACTTC CASSRTGGETQYF
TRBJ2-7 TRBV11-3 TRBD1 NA TGTGCCAGCAGCTTAAGGGCAGGGGGTCCCTACGAGCAGTACTTC CASSLRAGGPYEQYF
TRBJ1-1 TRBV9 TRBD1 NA TGTGCCAGCAGCGTTGAACAGGGGGTTGACACTGAAGCTTTCTTT CASSVEQGVDTEAFF
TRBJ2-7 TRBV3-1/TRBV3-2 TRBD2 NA TGTGCCAGCAGCCAAAGCGGGGGGCCGAATTTCGAGCAGTACTTC CASSQSGGPNFEQYF
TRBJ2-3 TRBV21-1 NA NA TGTGCCAGCAGCAAAGCGCGGGATACGCAGTATTTT CASSKARDTQYF
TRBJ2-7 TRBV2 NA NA TGTGCCAGCAGTGACGGCTCCTACGAGCAGTACTTC CASSDGSYEQYF
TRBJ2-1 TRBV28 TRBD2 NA TGTGCCAGCAGTAGTTCTAGCGGTAATGAGCAGTTCTTC CASSSSSGNEQFF
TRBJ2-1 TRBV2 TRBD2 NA TGTGCCAGCAGTGAACTAGCGGGAGACATCTACAATGAGCAGTTCTTC CASSELAGDIYNEQFF